Presented here are 27 T cell receptor beta chains from one specimen sequenced in a study of PD-1 blockade in classical Hodgkin lymphoma. Autologous stem cell transplantation was followed by relapse in every patient, and brentuximab vedotin exposure varied. The assay was immunoSEQ multiplex PCR, and TCRdb's table has in-frame clones only and misses some. Found here are over 15,000 clones, more than 80% of them singletons; the top ten hold about an eighth. Sequences were derived from peripheral blood mononuclear cells (PBMCs), sampled before the second cycle of nivolumab. The receptors were gathered from a human donor with classical Hodgkin lymphoma.

CDR3 bases: TGTGCCAGCAGCACTTTACAGAGGGTGAACACTGAAGCTTTCTTT. Residues: CASSTLQRVNTEAFF. The chain carries TRBV7-8 and TRBJ1-1; D not certain. Trimming left V 5 bases short and J 0 bases short, with 13 bases between. The length of the CDR3 is 15 residues. CDR1 and CDR2 (germline): SGHVS, FQNEAQ. The complete variable domain, with remaining parts taken from reference TRBV7-8 and TRBJ1-1, reads GAGVSQSPRYKVAKRGQDVALRCDPISGHVSLFWYQQALGQGPEFLTYFQNEAQLDKSGLPSDRFFAERPEGSVSTLKIQRTQQEDSAVYLCASSTLQRVNTEAFFGQGTRLTVV.

CDR3 loop: CASSEQGGRYNEQFF. CDR3 sequence (DNA): TGTGCCAGCAGCGAACAGGGGGGTCGGTACAATGAGCAGTTCTTC. The chain recombines TRBV11-2 with TRBJ2-1; 8 bases match TRBD1. V shed 5 bases, J shed 4 bases, and the junction held 7 bases outside the gene matches. This CDR3 contains 15 residues. The germline CDR1 and CDR2 sequences are SGHAT and FQNNGV.

The rearrangement links TRBV7-9 to TRBJ2-5; 9 bases agree with TRBD1. Germline values: CDR1 SEHNR, CDR2 FQNEAQ (reference sequence). The CDR3 runs to 14 residues. V was pared by 6 bases and J by 4 bases, with 6 bases of the junction left unmatched. The CDR3 sequence: CASRFSGQGETQYF. CDR3 sequence (DNA): TGTGCCAGCAGGTTCTCGGGACAGGGAGAGACCCAGTACTTC.

This rearrangement joins TRBV20-1 to TRBJ1-2, with D uncertain. V lost 7 bases to trimming and J lost 7 bases, with 13 bases between them. Looked up from germline, CDR1 is DFQATT and CDR2 is SNEGSKA (reference sequence). The CDR3 extends over 11 amino acids. This CDR3 is CSGRAWSGYTF. CDR3 coding DNA: TGCAGTGGGAGAGCGTGGTCTGGCTACACCTTC.

A single count supports this clone. The rearrangement links TRBV5-1 to TRBJ1-4; the D gene is possibly TRBD1 (6 bases). Looked up from germline, CDR1 is SGHRS and CDR2 is YFSETQ. This CDR3 is 14 amino acids long. With 4 bases removed from V and 4 bases from J, the gap between germline ends came to 11 bases. CDR3 nucleotide sequence: TGCGCCAGCAGCCGACAGGCTCTTAATGAAAAACTGTTTTTT. Its protein is CASSRQALNEKLFF.

The chain has TRBV9 and TRBJ2-3, with TRBD2 matching over 8 bases. Per germline, CDR1 SGDLS and CDR2 YYNGEE. This CDR3 is 16 amino acids long. J gave up 3 bases and V 0 bases, and 6 bases lay outside the gene matches. The CDR3 DNA reads as TGTGCCAGCAGCGTAGGGAATCGGGGGGGAACAGATACGCAGTATTTT. Translated, it gives CASSVGNRGGTDTQYF.

The gene calls are TRBV5-1 and TRBJ2-5; D could derive from TRBD1 or TRBD2 (5 bases each). The last part of the DNA fits TRBJ2-7 better; the J call may be wrong. The CDR3 sequence is 17 residues long. Germline assignment: CDR1 SGHRS and CDR2 YFSETQ. The CDR3 protein is CASSLAGGQGVKDEQYF. DNA for the CDR3: TGCGCCAGCAGCTTGGCCGGCGGTCAGGGAGTAAAGGACGAGCAGTACTTC.

The chain recombines TRBV7-9 with TRBJ1-4; TRBD1 is a possible D gene (6 bases). Germline values: CDR1 SEHNR, CDR2 FQNEAQ (reference sequence). This CDR3 is 14 amino acids long. V lost 6 bases and J lost 8, with 16 bases in between. The DNA for the CDR3 is TGTGCCAGCAGTTCCAGGGGAGGAGGGGAAAAACTGTTTTTT. It is translated as CASSSRGGGEKLFF.

The chain has TRBV10-1 and TRBJ1-5; 8 nucleotides agree with TRBD1. Germline V gene data show CDR1 as WNHNN and CDR2 as SYGVQD (reference sequence). The CDR3 spans 17 residues. V gave up 2 bases and J gave up 0 bases; unmatched junction bases: 6. CDR3 sequence reads: CASSEPQGVYSNQPQHF. In DNA form, the CDR3 reads TGCGCCAGCAGTGAGCCACAGGGGGTTTATAGCAATCAGCCCCAGCATTTT.

The J gene is TRBJ2-5, the V gene TRBV9; TRBD2 matches 9 bases. This CDR3 has 16 amino acids. Germline-derived CDR1 and CDR2 are SGDLS and YYNGEE. Unmatched junction bases numbered 9, after V lost 4 bases and J lost 2 bases. This CDR3 reads CASSTISGGYQETQYF. CDR3 sequence (DNA): TGTGCCAGCAGCACCATTAGCGGGGGCTATCAAGAGACCCAGTACTTC. Together with reference TRBV9 and TRBJ2-5, the CDR3 gives the full variable domain: DSGVTQTPKHLITATGQRVTLRCSPRSGDLSVYWYQQSLDQGLQFLIQYYNGEERAKGNILERFSAQQFPDLHSELNLSSLELGDSALYFCASSTISGGYQETQYFGPGTRLLVL.

The chain recombines TRBV19 with TRBJ2-3; D unclear. The CDR3 sequence is 14 residues long. The germline V gene has CDR1 LNHDA and CDR2 SQIVND (reference sequence). V was trimmed by 5 bases and J by 2 bases, leaving 11 bases between them. The chain's CDR3 is CASSLLLHTDTQYF. The CDR3 nucleotides are TGTGCCAGTAGTTTGCTACTCCACACAGATACGCAGTATTTT.

The sample holds one count of this clone. CDR3 region: CASSVTRDQPQHF. Here the CDR3 DNA reads TGTGCCAGCAGTGTTACAAGAGATCAGCCCCAGCATTTT. The genes are TRBV6-1 and TRBJ1-5; D uncertain. Trimming removed 4 bases at V and 5 bases at J, with 9 bases between. Per the germline V gene, CDR1 is MNHNS and CDR2 is SASEGT. The length of the CDR3 is 13 residues.

The V and J genes are TRBV25-1 and TRBJ2-2, with D possibly TRBD2 on 7 matching bases. The V gene lost 3 bases and the J gene lost 2 bases, with 13 bases spanning the gap. The CDR3 has 16 amino acids. Germline lookup yields CDR1 MGHDK and CDR2 SYGVNS. For the CDR3, the DNA is TGTGCCAGCAGTGAGTCGGGGGGCCTAAACACCGGGGAGCTGTTTTTT. It codes for CASSESGGLNTGELFF.

The rearrangement links TRBV5-1 to TRBJ2-7; no reliable D call. Looked up from germline, CDR1 is SGHRS and CDR2 is YFSETQ. This CDR3 spans 16 amino acids. V lost 3 bases, J lost 4 bases, and 20 bases lay in between. The DNA for the CDR3 is TGCGCCAGCAGCTCCATCGACAAAGACTGGAGATACGAGCAGTACTTC. Its translation is CASSSIDKDWRYEQYF.

This clone showed up just once. The chain has TRBV7-9 and TRBJ1-2; D gene uncertain. The CDR3 spans 14 residues. Germline V lookup: CDR1 SEHNR, CDR2 FQNEAQ (reference sequence). Trimming removed 4 bases at V and 0 bases at J, with 9 bases between. CDR3 nucleotide sequence: TGTGCCAGCAGCTCCGGCGGCCCTAACTATGGCTACACCTTC. It specifies CASSSGGPNYGYTF.

By sample fraction, this clone is large. This rearrangement joins TRBV6-5 to TRBJ1-2, with D maybe TRBD1 (5 bases). CDR3 length: 15 residues. From germline, CDR1 is MNHEY and CDR2 SVGAGI. V shed 5 bases and J shed 4 bases, with 17 bases lying between them. CDR3: CASSTQTGTIYGYTF. The CDR3 nucleotides read TGTGCCAGCAGTACCCAAACCGGGACCATCTATGGCTACACCTTC.

This rearrangement joins TRBV7-2 to TRBJ1-1; D gene uncertain. The CDR3 has 13 amino acids. Trimming removed 2 bases from V and 2 bases from J, with 6 bases in between. Germline-derived CDR1 and CDR2 are SGHTA and FQGNSA. CDR3 in DNA: TGTGCCAGCAGCTTACAACGAAACACTGAAGCTTTCTTT. Translation gives CASSLQRNTEAFF.

This chain links TRBV2 with TRBJ2-1, with 7 bases that match TRBD2. The CDR3 has 12 residues. Germline-derived CDR1 and CDR2 are SNHLY and FYNNEI. CDR3 sequence (DNA): TGTGCAGAAGGCGGGGGTTACAATGAGCAGTTCTTC. This sequence encodes CAEGGGYNEQFF.

The gene calls are TRBV7-9 and TRBJ2-1, with no clear D. Germline V lookup: CDR1 SEHNR, CDR2 FQNEAQ (reference sequence). The CDR3 is made up of 12 amino acids. Trimming removed 1 base at V and 8 bases at J, with 6 bases between. CDR3 bases: TGTGCCAGCAGCTTAGGTGGGGATGAGCAGTTCTTC. This encodes CASSLGGDEQFF.

The chain recombines TRBV5-1 with TRBJ1-1; D call uncertain. Trimming removed 0 bases at V and 1 base at J, with 7 bases between. CDR1 SGHRS and CDR2 YFSETQ come from the germline V gene. The CDR3 loop spans 14 amino acids. The CDR3 nucleotides read TGCGCCAGCAGCTTGGCCCCGGGGAACACTGAAGCTTTCTTT. It encodes CASSLAPGNTEAFF.

The CDR3, as DNA: TGTGCCAGCAGTGAAGTGGGCGGCGGCCGCACAGATACGCAGTATTTT. Translation gives CASSEVGGGRTDTQYF. The chain employs TRBV2 and TRBJ2-3, with no clear D. The CDR3 sequence is 16 residues long. Between the trimmed V and J ends, which lost 1 base and 1 base, there was a span of 12 bases. The germline gives CDR1 SNHLY, CDR2 FYNNEI. The variable domain in full, completed from reference TRBV2 and TRBJ2-3, reads EPEVTQTPSHQVTQMGQEVILRCVPISNHLYFYWYRQILGQKVEFLVSFYNNEISEKSEIFDDQFSVERPDGSNFTLKIRSTKLEDSAMYFCASSEVGGGRTDTQYFGPGTRLTVL.

CDR3 DNA: TGTGCCAGCAGCTTCGACAGGGGTAATTCACCCCTCCACTTT. Translation: CASSFDRGNSPLHF. The V gene is TRBV7-9, the J gene TRBJ1-6, with 8 bases lining up with TRBD1. Trimming cost V 3 bases and J 6 bases; bases outside gene matches: 1. The CDR3 spans 14 residues. Germline assignment: CDR1 SEHNR and CDR2 FQNEAQ (reference sequence).

This chain links TRBV7-8 with TRBJ2-7, with D perhaps TRBD1 or TRBD2 (5 bases each). Trimming removed 5 bases from V and 6 bases from J, with 14 bases in between. The germline V gene has CDR1 SGHVS and CDR2 FQNEAQ. The CDR3 runs to 13 residues. The CDR3 reads CASSPKVGGEQYF. CDR3 nucleotide sequence: TGTGCCAGCAGCCCAAAGGTTGGGGGCGAGCAGTACTTC.

Comment on this clone: One end of the junction varies from germline; a read error may be responsible. The chain couples TRBV5-8 to TRBJ2-5, with D maybe TRBD1 (5 bases). Germline loops: CDR1 SGHTS, CDR2 YDEGEE. There are 13 residues in the CDR3. Here the CDR3 DNA reads TGTGCCAGCAGCTCCAACTACCTCCAGGGCGAAAACTTC. This translates into CASSSNYLQGENF. Variable domain in full (rest from reference TRBV5-8 and TRBJ2-5): EAGVTQSPTHLIKTRGQQATLRCSPISGHTSVYWYQQALGLGLQFLLWYDEGEERNRGNFPPRFSGRQFPNYSSELNVNALELEDSALYLCASSSNYLQGENFGPGTRLLVL.

This clone was seen once. V usage is TRBV9 and J usage is TRBJ1-3; no definite D call. CDR3 length equals 14 residues. The ends were cut back, 0 bases at V and 0 bases at J, with 4 bases in the middle. Germline V lookup: CDR1 SGDLS, CDR2 YYNGEE. The CDR3 is CASSVGISGNTIYF. CDR3 nucleotide sequence: TGTGCCAGCAGCGTAGGTATCTCTGGAAACACCATATATTTT.

The CDR3 DNA reads TGTGCCAGCATGAGTAAGGACAGGGGGCGCTTACCTGGAAACACCATATATTTT. It encodes CASMSKDRGRLPGNTIYF. V gene TRBV2 combines with J gene TRBJ1-3, with TRBD1 matching over 11 bases. Losses at the gene ends were 7 bases for V and 2 bases for J; bases not matched to a gene: 13. The CDR3 is 18 residues long. From germline, CDR1 is SNHLY and CDR2 FYNNEI. Looking up the rest from reference TRBV2 and TRBJ1-3 gives the full variable domain: EPEVTQTPSHQVTQMGQEVILRCVPISNHLYFYWYRQILGQKVEFLVSFYNNEISEKSEIFDDQFSVERPDGSNFTLKIRSTKLEDSAMYFCASMSKDRGRLPGNTIYFGEGSWLTVV.

The chain links TRBV6-4 to TRBJ2-7; a weak D match, TRBD2 (7 bases). Germline CDR1 reads MRHNA; CDR2 reads SNTAGT. This CDR3 has 16 residues. Trimming took 6 bases from V and 3 from J, leaving 21 bases between them. The DNA for the CDR3 is TGTGCCAGCAGGAACCGCATAGGGGGGGCTCTCTACGAGCAGTACTTC. This translates into CASRNRIGGALYEQYF.